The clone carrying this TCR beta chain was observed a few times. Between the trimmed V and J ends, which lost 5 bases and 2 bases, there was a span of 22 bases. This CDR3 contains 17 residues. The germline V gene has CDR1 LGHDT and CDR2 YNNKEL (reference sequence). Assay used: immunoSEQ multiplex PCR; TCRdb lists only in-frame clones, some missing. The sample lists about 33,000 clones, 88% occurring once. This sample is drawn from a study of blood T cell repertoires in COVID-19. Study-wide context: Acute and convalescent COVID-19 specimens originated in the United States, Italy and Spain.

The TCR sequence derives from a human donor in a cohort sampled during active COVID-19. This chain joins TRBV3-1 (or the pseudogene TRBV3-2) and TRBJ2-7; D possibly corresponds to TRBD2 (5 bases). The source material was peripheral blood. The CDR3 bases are TGTGCCAGCAGCTTTTTCGGGGAGAACCTACTTACCTACGAGCAGTACTTC. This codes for CASSFFGENLLTYEQYF.